This is a list of T cell receptor beta chains from one sample in a study of shared clonotypes between healthy human individuals. Profiling relied on immunoSEQ multiplex PCR, and the TCRdb table lists in-frame clones only, not all of them. The sample lists around 500,000 clones, about 82% occurring once. The sample taken for sequencing was PBMCs. Source of these receptors: a woman aged 40 to 50 in good health. Some clones in this sample may be carry-over from other donors' samples. The CDR3 runs from the conserved cysteine through the conserved F or W. Each record gives: D gene, V gene, clone size, J gene, CDR3 protein, CDR3 DNA. A D gene is named only where the DNA matches it firmly. Clone size is not always given. Where it is, it says once, few, many or a class for expanded clones.

D: TRBD2
V: TRBV30
size: NA
J: TRBJ2-7
CDR3: CAWRGLAGEFYEQYF
DNA: TGTGCCTGGAGAGGACTAGCGGGAGAGTTTTACGAGCAGTACTTC

D: NA
V: TRBV9
size: NA
J: TRBJ2-1
CDR3: CTSSVDSVNEQFF
DNA: TGTACCAGCAGCGTGGATAGCGTCAATGAGCAGTTCTTC

D: TRBD1
V: TRBV11-3
size: NA
J: TRBJ2-3
CDR3: CASSLRQGSTDTQYF
DNA: TGTGCCAGCAGCCTCCGACAGGGTAGCACAGATACGCAGTATTTT

D: NA
V: TRBV5-1
size: NA
J: TRBJ2-2
CDR3: CASSLQGTLTGELFF
DNA: TGCGCCAGCAGCTTGCAGGGAACTTTGACCGGGGAGCTGTTTTTT

D: NA
V: TRBV27
size: few
J: TRBJ1-1
CDR3: CASRTPGRVEAFF
DNA: TGTGCCAGCAGAACCCCAGGGAGGGTTGAAGCTTTCTTT

D: NA
V: TRBV6-5
size: NA
J: TRBJ1-2
CDR3: CASSKGVGYGYTF
DNA: TGTGCCAGCAGTAAAGGTGTCGGCTATGGCTACACCTTC

D: TRBD1
V: TRBV18
size: once
J: TRBJ2-7
CDR3: CASSPPRGTGLIYEQYF
DNA: TGTGCCAGCTCACCACCTCGGGGGACAGGACTAATTTACGAGCAGTACTTC

D: NA
V: TRBV7-2
size: NA
J: TRBJ1-5
CDR3: CASSLGHRSNQPQHF
DNA: TGTGCCAGCAGCTTAGGACATCGTAGCAATCAGCCCCAGCATTTT

D: NA
V: TRBV2
size: few
J: TRBJ2-1
CDR3: CASSEALPGLLNEQFF
DNA: TGTGCCAGCAGTGAAGCGCTCCCGGGACTTTTAAATGAGCAGTTCTTC

D: NA
V: TRBV19
size: NA
J: TRBJ2-2
CDR3: CASSRLSQNTGELFF
DNA: TGTGCCAGTAGTCGTCTAAGCCAGAACACCGGGGAGCTGTTTTTT

D: NA
V: TRBV29-1
size: few
J: TRBJ1-2
CDR3: CSVEAGRGQWGYTF
DNA: TGCAGCGTCGAAGCGGGACGGGGCCAGTGGGGCTACACCTTC

D: TRBD1
V: TRBV2
size: NA
J: TRBJ1-4
CDR3: CASIRDRNEKLFF
DNA: TGTGCCAGCATCCGGGACAGAAATGAAAAACTGTTTTTT

D: NA
V: TRBV21-1
size: many
J: TRBJ2-1
CDR3: CASSTRDREYNEQFF
DNA: TGTGCCAGCAGCACTCGGGACAGGGAGTACAATGAGCAGTTCTTC

D: NA
V: TRBV7-2
size: few
J: TRBJ2-3
CDR3: CASSPYGTDTQYF
DNA: TGTGCCAGCAGCCCGTATGGCACAGATACGCAGTATTTT

D: NA
V: TRBV10-1
size: NA
J: TRBJ2-5
CDR3: CASSRGGSETQYF
DNA: TGCGCCAGCAGTAGGGGGGGCTCGGAGACCCAGTACTTC

D: NA
V: TRBV4-2
size: NA
J: TRBJ2-1
CDR3: CASSQALAQGSNEQFF
DNA: TGTGCCAGCAGCCAAGCCCTAGCGCAGGGTAGCAATGAGCAGTTCTTC

D: NA
V: TRBV4-1
size: NA
J: TRBJ2-7
CDR3: CASSQDLASPYEQYF
DNA: TGCGCCAGCAGCCAAGATCTGGCCAGTCCCTACGAGCAGTACTTC

D: NA
V: TRBV7-2
size: NA
J: TRBJ1-1
CDR3: CASSYDRNTEAFF
DNA: TGTGCCAGCTCCTATGACAGAAACACTGAAGCTTTCTTT

D: TRBD2
V: TRBV19
size: NA
J: TRBJ2-1
CDR3: CASTRRLAGGVYEQFF
DNA: TGTGCCAGTACCCGAAGGCTAGCGGGAGGTGTATATGAGCAGTTCTTC

D: TRBD2
V: TRBV5-1
size: once
J: TRBJ2-7
CDR3: CASSLTSGSYEQYF
DNA: TGCGCCAGCAGTCTGACTAGCGGGTCTTACGAGCAGTACTTC

D: NA
V: TRBV11-2
size: few
J: TRBJ2-3
CDR3: CASSAKLSSTDTQYF
DNA: TGTGCCAGCAGCGCCAAACTATCGAGCACAGATACGCAGTATTTT

D: NA
V: TRBV11-1
size: few
J: TRBJ1-1
CDR3: CASSLAHLSEAFF
DNA: TGTGCCAGCAGCCTAGCCCACCTCTCTGAAGCTTTCTTT

D: TRBD1
V: TRBV2
size: NA
J: TRBJ2-7
CDR3: CASSEQLGTGGPEQYF
DNA: TGTGCCAGCAGTGAACAGTTGGGGACAGGGGGCCCCGAGCAGTACTTC

D: TRBD2
V: TRBV5-1
size: NA
J: TRBJ2-7
CDR3: CASSLSGLAASASYEQYF
DNA: TGCGCCAGCAGCTTGTCGGGACTAGCTGCCTCGGCTTCTTACGAGCAGTACTTC

D: NA
V: TRBV2
size: NA
J: TRBJ2-7
CDR3: CASTGTGYEQYF
DNA: TGTGCCAGCACGGGCACCGGCTACGAGCAGTACTTC

D: TRBD2
V: TRBV27
size: NA
J: TRBJ2-7
CDR3: CASSLSGTSGKKMF
DNA: TGTGCCAGCAGTTTATCCGGGACTAGCGGGAAGAAAATGTTT

D: NA
V: TRBV28
size: NA
J: TRBJ1-1
CDR3: CASSTGYTEAFF
DNA: TGTGCCAGCAGTACAGGGTACACTGAAGCTTTCTTT

D: NA
V: TRBV7-2
size: NA
J: TRBJ2-1
CDR3: CASSLVTGSYNEQFF
DNA: TGTGCCAGCAGCTTAGTTACGGGGTCCTACAATGAGCAGTTCTTC

D: NA
V: TRBV10-3
size: NA
J: TRBJ1-5
CDR3: CASSLNSNQPQHF
DNA: TGTGCCAGCAGTCTAAATAGCAATCAGCCCCAGCATTTT

D: TRBD1
V: TRBV5-1
size: NA
J: TRBJ1-2
CDR3: CASRQGAMDYGYTF
DNA: TGCGCCAGCAGGCAGGGGGCCATGGACTATGGCTACACCTTC

D: NA
V: TRBV2
size: NA
J: TRBJ2-7
CDR3: CASSPMGSASYEQYF
DNA: TGTGCCAGCAGTCCCATGGGCTCGGCATCCTACGAGCAGTACTTC

D: NA
V: TRBV27
size: NA
J: TRBJ2-6
CDR3: CASSLAGANVLTF
DNA: TGTGCCAGCAGTTTAGCGGGGGCCAACGTCCTGACTTTC

D: NA
V: TRBV29-1
size: few
J: TRBJ2-1
CDR3: CSVEDNGDYNEQFF
DNA: TGCAGCGTTGAAGATAATGGGGATTACAATGAGCAGTTCTTC

D: NA
V: TRBV5-1
size: NA
J: TRBJ2-1
CDR3: CASSYGLTYSYNEQFF
DNA: TGCGCCAGCAGCTACGGGCTTACCTACTCCTACAATGAGCAGTTCTTC

D: NA
V: TRBV11-3
size: once
J: TRBJ2-1
CDR3: CASARGPSSYNEQFF
DNA: TGTGCCAGCGCACGGGGCCCTTCCTCCTACAATGAGCAGTTCTTC

D: NA
V: TRBV5-1
size: NA
J: TRBJ2-2
CDR3: CASRSWLSGGDGELFF
DNA: TGCGCCAGCCGCTCTTGGCTAAGCGGCGGCGACGGGGAGCTGTTTTTT

D: NA
V: TRBV13
size: NA
J: TRBJ1-1
CDR3: CASSSTVDPPPTEAFF
DNA: TGTGCCAGCAGCTCCACGGTCGACCCGCCTCCTACTGAAGCTTTCTTT

D: NA
V: TRBV9
size: NA
J: TRBJ2-2
CDR3: CASSVGWAQSTGELFF
DNA: TGTGCCAGCAGCGTCGGATGGGCGCAGTCCACCGGGGAGCTGTTTTTT

D: NA
V: TRBV7-8
size: NA
J: TRBJ2-7
CDR3: CASSLESGTEQYF
DNA: TGTGCCAGCAGCTTAGAGTCCGGGACCGAGCAGTACTTC

D: NA
V: TRBV29-1
size: NA
J: TRBJ2-5
CDR3: CSVALTGRETQYF
DNA: TGCAGCGTTGCCCTGACCGGGCGTGAGACCCAGTACTTC

D: NA
V: TRBV7-2
size: NA
J: TRBJ2-2
CDR3: CASSFWGELFF
DNA: TGTGCCAGCAGCTTTTGGGGGGAGCTGTTTTTT

D: TRBD1
V: TRBV30
size: NA
J: TRBJ2-1
CDR3: CAWSGTGLNEQFF
DNA: TGTGCCTGGAGTGGGACAGGCCTCAATGAGCAGTTCTTC